These T cell receptor beta chains were read from a single sample in a study of blood T cell repertoires in COVID-19. Clones were read by immunoSEQ multiplex PCR, and TCRdb kept only the in-frame ones, dropping some. The sample includes around 200,000 clones, about four fifths of them seen just once. The specimen was peripheral blood. Receptors were obtained from a man aged 50-59 years with active or convalescent COVID-19. Each CDR3 is given with its conserved first and last residue. A D gene is named only where the DNA matches it firmly. Size is stated for part of the rows, as once, few or many counts, or as a class when the clone is expanded.

j_call clone_size v_call d_call cdr3_aa cdr3_nt
TRBJ2-1 - TRBV2 TRBD2 CASSEARLAGVWDEQFF TGTGCCAGCAGTGAAGCAAGACTAGCGGGGGTTTGGGATGAGCAGTTCTTC
TRBJ1-5 - TRBV7-5 - CVRSSGTGINQPQHF TGTGTCAGAAGTTCCGGGACAGGGATCAATCAGCCCCAGCATTTT
TRBJ2-1 - TRBV19 TRBD1 CASSIGWGQDPNEQFF TGTGCCAGTAGTATAGGGTGGGGACAGGACCCCAATGAGCAGTTCTTC
TRBJ2-3 once TRBV6-5 TRBD2 CASSYGLAGNGDTQYF TGTGCCAGCAGTTACGGGCTAGCGGGGAACGGGGATACGCAGTATTTT
TRBJ2-7 - TRBV7-2 TRBD1 CASSFVGQLSSYEQYF TGTGCCAGCAGCTTCGTGGGACAGCTTAGCTCCTACGAGCAGTACTTC
TRBJ2-5 - TRBV19 - CASSGERSSAGETQYF TGTGCCAGTAGTGGGGAAAGGTCGTCGGCGGGAGAGACCCAGTACTTC
TRBJ1-5 - TRBV3-1/TRBV3-2 - CASSQGVTVGQPQHF TGTGCCAGCAGCCAAGGGGTTACAGTGGGTCAGCCCCAGCATTTT
TRBJ1-2 - TRBV5-5 TRBD1 CASSLATGGYGYTF TGTGCCAGCAGCTTGGCCACAGGGGGCTATGGCTACACCTTC
TRBJ1-5 few TRBV10-2 - CASSERKGEQPQHF TGCGCCAGCAGTGAAAGGAAGGGGGAACAGCCCCAGCATTTT
TRBJ2-7 - TRBV5-6 TRBD1 CASSFGTGYVYEQYF TGTGCCAGCAGCTTCGGGACAGGGTACGTCTACGAGCAGTACTTC
TRBJ2-3 - TRBV29-1 - CSVRVTTDTQYF TGCAGCGTCAGGGTAACCACAGATACGCAGTATTTT
TRBJ2-3 - TRBV5-4 - CASSTPGLRTDTQYF TGTGCCAGCAGCACGCCGGGACTTCGCACAGATACGCAGTATTTT
TRBJ1-4 - TRBV5-1 - CASSLDATDEKLFF TGCGCCAGCAGCTTGGACGCCACGGATGAAAAACTGTTTTTT
TRBJ2-2 few TRBV27 - CASSLGNSESGELFF TGTGCCAGCTCCCTGGGTAATAGCGAAAGCGGGGAGCTGTTTTTT
TRBJ1-2 - TRBV12-2 - CASRPRDSLNYGYTF TGTGCAAGTCGCCCTCGGGACAGCCTTAACTATGGCTACACCTTC
TRBJ1-4 - TRBV30 - CAWSHQNEKLFF TGTGCCTGGAGTCACCAGAATGAAAAACTGTTTTTT
TRBJ1-6 - TRBV6-6 TRBD1 CASSRWDRGSNSPLHF TGTGCCAGCAGTCGATGGGACAGGGGAAGTAATTCACCCCTCCACTTT
TRBJ1-5 - TRBV18 TRBD1 CASSPPGTGANHQHF TGTGCCAGCTCACCACCGGGGACAGGGGCTAACCATCAGCATTTT
TRBJ2-7 - TRBV2 - CASSEGQVAAYEQYF TGTGCCAGCAGTGAAGGACAGGTTGCTGCCTACGAGCAGTACTTC
TRBJ1-1 - TRBV7-2 - CASSLVGEGTEAFF TGTGCCAGCAGCTTAGTGGGGGAGGGTACTGAAGCTTTCTTT
TRBJ1-2 large TRBV7-9 - CASSLIKRGYTF TGTGCCAGCAGCTTGATAAAGAGGGGCTACACCTTC
TRBJ2-5 - TRBV5-4 TRBD2 CASSPPGGAGSQETQYF TGTGCCAGCAGCCCCCCCGGGGGAGCGGGGAGCCAAGAGACCCAGTACTTC
TRBJ1-5 - TRBV6-2/TRBV6-3 - CASSYPGSGQPQHF TGTGCCAGCAGTTACCCAGGGTCTGGACAGCCCCAGCATTTT
TRBJ1-4 few TRBV5-1 - CASSSTTATNEKLFF TGCGCCAGCAGCTCCACGACAGCAACTAATGAAAAACTGTTTTTT
TRBJ2-1 - TRBV7-6 - CASSLGGQYNEQFF TGTGCCAGCAGCTTAGGTGGCCAATACAATGAGCAGTTCTTC
TRBJ2-5 - TRBV30 TRBD2 CAWSMGTSGGEETQYF TGTGCCTGGAGTATGGGGACTAGCGGGGGGGAAGAGACCCAGTACTTC
TRBJ1-1 - TRBV30 TRBD1 CASVRGLAFF TGTGCCAGCGTGAGGGGGCTAGCTTTCTTT
TRBJ2-5 - TRBV7-9 - CASSLALGGQETQYF TGTGCCAGCAGCTTAGCGCTCGGCGGTCAAGAGACCCAGTACTTC
TRBJ1-4 - TRBV7-2 - CASSLAGSASEKLFF TGTGCCAGCAGCTTAGCCGGGAGCGCGAGTGAAAAACTGTTTTTT
TRBJ2-7 few TRBV9 - CASSVVEPPQGNPYEQYF TGTGCCAGCAGCGTCGTAGAGCCCCCGCAGGGAAACCCCTACGAGCAGTACTTC
TRBJ2-3 - TRBV24-1 TRBD1 CATSSGTVLYF TGTGCCACCAGCTCCGGGACAGTGCTGTATTTT
TRBJ2-1 - TRBV5-5 - CASSTRDTHNEQFF TGTGCCAGCAGCACCCGGGACACACACAATGAGCAGTTCTTC
TRBJ1-2 - TRBV28 - CASSLSWTAYGYTF TGTGCCAGCAGTTTAAGTTGGACAGCCTATGGCTACACCTTC
TRBJ2-3 - TRBV7-2 - CASGSVGTDTQYF TGTGCCAGCGGGAGCGTCGGAACAGATACGCAGTATTTT
TRBJ2-7 - TRBV28 TRBD2 CASSLRTSIHEQYF TGTGCCAGCAGTCTAAGGACTAGCATCCACGAGCAGTACTTC
TRBJ1-1 - TRBV29-1 - CSVQQGMTEAFF TGCAGCGTTCAACAGGGTATGACTGAAGCTTTCTTT
TRBJ2-1 - TRBV2 TRBD2 CASMGLAGGTSYNEQFF TGTGCCTCCATGGGGCTAGCGGGGGGCACCTCCTACAATGAGCAGTTCTTC
TRBJ1-2 - TRBV9 - CASSPEVGVDYGYTF TGTGCCAGCAGCCCGGAAGTAGGGGTAGACTATGGCTACACCTTC
TRBJ1-2 - TRBV7-9 TRBD1 CASSQNRGDGYTF TGTGCCAGCAGCCAAAACAGGGGCGATGGCTACACCTTC
TRBJ1-1 - TRBV7-8 - CASAESSNTEAFF TGTGCCAGCGCGGAGTCTTCGAACACTGAAGCTTTCTTT
TRBJ1-1 - TRBV9 - CASSVGAGRKTEAFF TGTGCCAGCAGCGTAGGAGCGGGGCGGAAGACTGAAGCTTTCTTT
TRBJ2-3 - TRBV6-1 TRBD2 CASSEWRGGGTDTQYF TGTGCCAGCAGTGAATGGCGGGGGGGAGGGACAGATACGCAGTATTTT